The TCR beta chain under discussion was sequenced for a study of blood T cell repertoires in COVID-19. Sequenced by immunoSEQ multiplex PCR; TCRdb stores in-frame clones only, minus some. The sample has hundreds of thousands of clones, over 70% seen once. Trimming at V came to 4 bases and at J to 2 bases, leaving 5 bases not matched to a gene. The CDR3 covers 15 residues. Germline CDR1 reads LNHDA; CDR2 reads SQIVND (reference sequence). This clonotype was obtained from a woman over 75 with acute or convalescent COVID-19. What was sequenced was peripheral blood. The chain carries TRBV19 and TRBJ2-5; TRBD1 matches at 9 bases. CDR3 amino acids: CASSTRQGGQETQYF. In DNA form, the CDR3 reads TGTGCCAGTAGTACTCGACAGGGGGGACAAGAGACCCAGTACTTC.